Listed here are 4 T cell receptor beta chains from one sample, sequenced in a study of CD8 T cells in Susac syndrome. A quantity of roughly 0.5 to 1 ug RNA underwent reverse transcription using random hexamers. Each CDR3 protein gets one entry after TCRdb re-called the immunoSEQ multiplex PCR reads with MiXCR. The sample holds around 140,000 distinct CDR3 sequences, 80% to 85% seen once. Sequencing was carried out using CD8+ T cells from PBMCs. These receptor sequences come from a human donor with multiple sclerosis.

The genes are TRBV4-3 and TRBJ2-6; D is uncertain. The CDR3 consists of 17 residues. From germline, CDR1 is LGHNA and CDR2 YSLEER. V shed 1 base and J shed 2 bases, with 12 bases lying between them. CDR3 region: CASSQGSQATGANVLTF. CDR3 DNA: TGCGCCAGCAGCCAAGGGAGCCAAGCGACTGGGGCCAACGTCCTGACTTTC.

The chain employs TRBV7-8 and TRBJ2-7; D could derive from TRBD1 or TRBD2 (5 bases each). The germline V gene encodes CDR1 SGHVS and CDR2 FQNEAQ. There are 13 residues in the CDR3. V gave up 7 bases and J gave up 2 bases, with 12 bases separating them. In DNA form, the CDR3 reads TGTGCCAGCACCCTGGGGGAGCCCTACGAGCAGTACTTC. This translates into CASTLGEPYEQYF.

This clonotype was observed a handful of times. V gene TRBV6-2 or TRBV6-3 combines with J gene TRBJ2-1; D may be TRBD2 (6 bases). Germline loops: CDR1 MNHEY, CDR2 SVGEGT. Trimming took 7 bases from V and 0 from J, leaving 10 bases between them. The CDR3 sequence is 14 residues long. The CDR3 sequence: CASKEGNSYNEQFF. Here the CDR3 DNA reads TGTGCCAGCAAGGAGGGAAACTCCTACAATGAGCAGTTCTTC.

V gene TRBV11-3 combines with J gene TRBJ1-3; no clear D gene. The germline V and J ends were trimmed by 2 bases and 6 bases, with 5 bases remaining between them. The germline V gene encodes CDR1 SGHNT and CDR2 YENEEA. This CDR3 has 12 amino acids. The CDR3 nucleotides read TGTGCCAGCAGCTTATATACAAACACCATATATTTT. As protein: CASSLYTNTIYF.